What follows describes a single T cell receptor (beta chain). The sample is drawn from a study of human T cells and chemical hapten exposure. The time point here: patch test 1, 2 weeks after DPC sensitization. Treatment denoted: therapeutic diphenylcyclopropenone sensitization with weekly scalp DPC. A single record per CDR3 protein comes from TCRdb applying MiXCR to the RACE reads. The repertoire consists of around 340,000 distinct CDR3 sequences, with 6% to 8.5% occurring once and the leading ten covering roughly 7.9%. This TCR was recovered from a woman aged 18 to 35 with alopecia areata. Some clones in this sample may be carry-over from other donors' samples. Sequenced material: whole blood, taken in connection with sensitization to the hapten diphenylcyclopropenone (DPC).

As DNA, the CDR3 is TGTGCCAGCAGCTTGTTTAGCTTTCAAGAGACCCAGTACTTC. This codes for CASSLFSFQETQYF. The V call is TRBV5-4, the J call TRBJ2-5; D gene ambiguous. With 1 base removed from V and 2 bases from J, the gap between germline ends came to 9 bases. The CDR3 is made up of 14 amino acids. Germline assignment: CDR1 SGHNT and CDR2 YYREEE (reference sequence).